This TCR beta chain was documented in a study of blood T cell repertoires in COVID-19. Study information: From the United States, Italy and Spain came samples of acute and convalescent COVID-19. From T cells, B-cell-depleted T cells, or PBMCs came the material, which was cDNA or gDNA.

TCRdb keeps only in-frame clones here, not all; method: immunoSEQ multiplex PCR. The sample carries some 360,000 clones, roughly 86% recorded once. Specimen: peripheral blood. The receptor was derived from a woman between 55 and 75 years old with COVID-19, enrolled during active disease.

The CDR3: CASSAGRETQYF. The CDR3 DNA is TGTGCCAGCAGTGCTGGCAGGGAGACCCAGTACTTC. The J gene is TRBJ2-5, the V gene TRBV2; D is undetermined. Germline CDR1 reads SNHLY; CDR2 reads FYNNEI. V was pared by 4 bases and J by 5 bases, with 8 bases between. This CDR3 has 12 residues.